The clone carrying this T cell receptor (beta chain) is a singleton in its sample. This entry belongs to a study of cytomegalovirus exposure and HLA in healthy donors. Both 60 Vbeta primers and 13 Jbeta primers went into the PCR. Repertoires were generated with immunoSEQ multiplex PCR, while TCRdb's copy carries only in-frame clones and drops some. This table holds over 200,000 clones, around 76% found once. Per germline, CDR1 SGHVS and CDR2 FQNEAQ. This CDR3 is 15 amino acids long. V lost 5 bases and J lost 6; bases outside the gene matches: 8. Material for sequencing was PBMCs. The V and J genes are TRBV7-8 and TRBJ1-2, with TRBD1 matching 11 bases. The sequence came from a man aged 40-50 years in good health and CMV-seropositive. CDR3 sequence: CASSARTGGVDGYTF. The CDR3 DNA reads as TGTGCCAGCAGCGCCAGGACAGGGGGCGTGGATGGCTACACCTTC. The full variable domain, rest sourced from reference TRBV7-8 and TRBJ1-2, is GAGVSQSPRYKVAKRGQDVALRCDPISGHVSLFWYQQALGQGPEFLTYFQNEAQLDKSGLPSDRFFAERPEGSVSTLKIQRTQQEDSAVYLCASSARTGGVDGYTFGSGTRLTVV.